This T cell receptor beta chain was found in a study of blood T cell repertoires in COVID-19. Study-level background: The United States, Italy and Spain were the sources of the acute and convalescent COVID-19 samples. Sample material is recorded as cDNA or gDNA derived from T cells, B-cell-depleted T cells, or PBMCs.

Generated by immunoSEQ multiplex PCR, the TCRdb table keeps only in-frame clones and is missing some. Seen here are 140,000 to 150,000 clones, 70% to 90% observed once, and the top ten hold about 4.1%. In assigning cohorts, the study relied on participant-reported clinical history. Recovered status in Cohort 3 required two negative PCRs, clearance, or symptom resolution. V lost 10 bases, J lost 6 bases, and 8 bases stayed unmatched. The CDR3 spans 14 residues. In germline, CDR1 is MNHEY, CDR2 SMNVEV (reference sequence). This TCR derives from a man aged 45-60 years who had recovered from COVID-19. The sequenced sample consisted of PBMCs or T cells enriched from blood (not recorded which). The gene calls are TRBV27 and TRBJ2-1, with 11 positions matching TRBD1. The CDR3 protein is CATDGTGGRNEQFF. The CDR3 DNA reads TGTGCCACCGATGGGACAGGGGGACGCAATGAGCAGTTCTTC.